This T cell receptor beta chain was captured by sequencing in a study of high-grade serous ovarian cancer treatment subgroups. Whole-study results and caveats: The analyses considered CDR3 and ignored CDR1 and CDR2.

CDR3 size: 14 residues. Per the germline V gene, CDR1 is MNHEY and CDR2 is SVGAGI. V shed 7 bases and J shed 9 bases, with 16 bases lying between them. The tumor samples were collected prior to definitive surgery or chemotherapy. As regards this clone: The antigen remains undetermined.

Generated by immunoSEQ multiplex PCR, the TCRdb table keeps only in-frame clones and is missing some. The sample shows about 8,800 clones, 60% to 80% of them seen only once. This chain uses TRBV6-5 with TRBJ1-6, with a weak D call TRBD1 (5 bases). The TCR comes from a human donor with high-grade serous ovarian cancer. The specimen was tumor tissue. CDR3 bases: TGTGCCAGCAACCAAGGGGATATCGGTTCACCCCTCCACTTT. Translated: CASNQGDIGSPLHF.